This TCR beta chain is from a study of regulatory T cells in long-lasting Graves disease. Study observations and caveats: TRBV28, TRBJ1-2 and TRBJ2-5 were favored in persistent disease.

Investigators prepared the TCR beta libraries by applying iRepertoire HTBI primers and Arm-PCR of CDR3 regions. TCRdb used MiXCR to reprocess the multiplex PCR reads, holding one entry per CDR3 protein. The sample yields 200,000 to 250,000 distinct CDR3 sequences, around 20% seen once. The ends were cut back, 4 bases at V and 2 bases at J, with 16 bases in the middle. This CDR3 region has 16 residues. Germline assignment: CDR1 WSHSY and CDR2 SAAADI. The time point denotes: newly diagnosed GD, antithyroid drugs for less than 3 months. PBMCs were the source of the RNA used for TCR sequencing. Enrollment of patients was through an endocrinology department in Xi'an, China. This clonotype has a count of ten or more. Its antigen is currently unknown.

Material: peripheral blood mononuclear cells (PBMCs), obtained at new diagnosis, from a patient treated with antithyroid drugs. This chain joins TRBV10-2 and TRBJ2-3, with D possibly being TRBD2 (5 bases). The receptor was derived from a female donor with Graves disease. The CDR3 sequence is CASSVELATLTDTQYF. In DNA, the CDR3 is TGCGCCAGCAGTGTCGAGTTAGCGACACTCACAGATACGCAGTATTTT.